What follows are 11 T cell receptor beta chains derived from one specimen sequenced in a study of early T cells in non-severe SARS-CoV-2 infection. TCRdb redid the calling of the 5' RACE reads with MiXCR, one entry per CDR3 protein. This table holds 55,000 or so distinct CDR3 sequences, roughly an eighth found once. Sequences were obtained from whole blood. These receptors all come from an adult who was a healthcare worker with PCR-confirmed SARS-CoV-2 infection or an uninfected control (not recorded which).

V gene TRBV10-3 combines with J gene TRBJ2-3; 8 nucleotides align to TRBD2. The ends lost 2 bases at V and 3 bases at J; junction bases unmatched: 4. From germline, CDR1 is ENHRY and CDR2 SYGVKD. CDR3 length: 15 amino acids. This CDR3 reads CAISEGTRTTDTQYF. The CDR3 region has the DNA TGTGCCATCAGTGAGGGGACTAGAACAACAGATACGCAGTATTTT.

This clonotype turned up a few times. The chain employs TRBV7-9 and TRBJ1-1, with D unclear. Germline CDR1 SEHNR, CDR2 FQNEAQ (reference sequence). The V gene lost 11 bases and the J gene lost 6 bases, with 7 bases spanning the gap. This CDR3 has 9 amino acids. The CDR3 DNA sequence: TGTGCCCCAGCCCCTGAAGCTTTCTTT. Translated, it gives CAPAPEAFF.

V gene TRBV7-2 combines with J gene TRBJ1-2, with unresolved D. V shed 3 bases and J shed 8 bases, with 16 bases lying between them. The CDR3 length is 14 residues. CDR1 is SGHTA, CDR2 FQGNSA, per germline. The CDR3 protein is CASSFLGIVSGYTF. The CDR3 DNA reads as TGTGCCAGCAGCTTCCTGGGAATAGTTAGCGGCTACACCTTC. Full variable domain (missing parts from reference TRBV7-2 and TRBJ1-2): GAGVSQSPSNKVTEKGKDVELRCDPISGHTALYWYRQSLGQGLEFLIYFQGNSAPDKSGLPSDRFSAERTGGSVSTLTIQRTQQEDSAVYLCASSFLGIVSGYTFGSGTRLTVV.

This clonotype occurred many times. This chain links TRBV5-1 with TRBJ2-3; D gene unclear. This CDR3 region has 17 residues. Germline assignment: CDR1 SGHRS and CDR2 YFSETQ. The germline V and J ends were trimmed by 2 bases and 6 bases, with 22 bases remaining between them. The CDR3 DNA follows: TGCGCCAGCAGCTTCCCCCCCGACGGTGGCACCGGGGATACGCAGTATTTT. It yields the protein CASSFPPDGGTGDTQYF. Looking up the rest from reference TRBV5-1 and TRBJ2-3 gives the full variable domain: KAGVTQTPRYLIKTRGQQVTLSCSPISGHRSVSWYQQTPGQGLQFLFEYFSETQRNKGNFPGRFSGRQFSNSRSEMNVSTLELGDSALYLCASSFPPDGGTGDTQYFGPGTRLTVL.

This clonotype has just a few counts. V gene TRBV6-5 combines with J gene TRBJ1-1, with 7 nucleotides matching TRBD1. The V gene end was trimmed by 8 bases and the J gene end by 2 bases; junction bases not matched to a gene: 5. Germline V lookup: CDR1 MNHEY, CDR2 SVGAGI. The CDR3 contains 13 residues. The CDR3 bases are TGTGCCAGCGGAAGGGACAGCAACACTGAAGCTTTCTTT. Protein: CASGRDSNTEAFF.

This chain uses TRBV19 with TRBJ1-5; no definite D call. This CDR3 has 13 residues. Germline loops: CDR1 LNHDA, CDR2 SQIVND (reference sequence). Trimming shortened V by 0 bases and J by 6 bases, and 6 bases separated the two germline ends. In nucleotides, the CDR3 is TGTGCCAGTAGTATAGAAGGTCCTCAGCCCCAGCATTTT. Its translation is CASSIEGPQPQHF.

The gene calls are TRBV7-2 and TRBJ2-3; D perhaps matches TRBD2 (6 bases). This CDR3 has 14 residues. Germline V gene data show CDR1 as SGHTA and CDR2 as FQGNSA. V lost 5 bases, J lost 4 bases, and 13 bases lay in between. CDR3 in amino acids: CASSPSGGSDTQYF. In DNA form, the CDR3 reads TGTGCCAGCAGCCCAAGTGGGGGGTCAGATACGCAGTATTTT.

This clonotype was seen repeatedly, ten times or more. The chain has TRBV18 and TRBJ2-6; unclear D gene. CDR3 length: 15 residues. Per the germline V gene, CDR1 is KGHSH and CDR2 is LQKENI. Trimming took 3 bases from V and 0 from J, leaving 6 bases between them. Written as DNA, the CDR3 is TGTGCCAGCTCACCGATTAGCTCTGGGGCCAACGTCCTGACTTTC. This codes for CASSPISSGANVLTF.

V is TRBV6-5 and J is TRBJ1-2, with D possibly being TRBD1 (5 bases). Germline V gene data show CDR1 as MNHEY and CDR2 as SVGAGI. V dropped 4 bases and J dropped 0 bases, with 9 bases sitting between them. The CDR3 extends over 14 amino acids. This CDR3 is CASSWTPTNYGYTF. The CDR3 DNA sequence: TGTGCCAGCAGTTGGACACCTACTAACTATGGCTACACCTTC.

The V gene is TRBV7-9, the J gene TRBJ1-4; D not resolved. CDR3 length: 17 residues. V lost 1 base, J lost 0 bases, and 12 bases lay in between. The germline V gene encodes CDR1 SEHNR and CDR2 FQNEAQ (reference sequence). The CDR3 sequence is CASSLGRSIATNEKLFF. The CDR3 DNA sequence: TGTGCCAGCAGCTTAGGGCGGAGCATCGCAACTAATGAAAAACTGTTTTTT. Supplemented by reference TRBV7-9 and TRBJ1-4, the full variable domain reads DTGVSQNPRHKITKRGQNVTFRCDPISEHNRLYWYRQTLGQGPEFLTYFQNEAQLEKSRLLSDRFSAERPKGSFSTLEIQRTEQGDSAMYLCASSLGRSIATNEKLFFGSGTQLSVL.

A few counts support this clonotype. This chain uses TRBV4-1 with TRBJ2-2, with D uncertain. The germline CDR1 and CDR2 sequences are MGHRA and YSYEKL. The CDR3 is made up of 13 amino acids. V lost 1 base to trimming and J lost 7 bases, with 7 bases between them. CDR3 in amino acids: CASSQVSVGELFF. The CDR3 DNA reads as TGCGCCAGCAGCCAAGTGAGCGTCGGGGAGCTGTTTTTT.